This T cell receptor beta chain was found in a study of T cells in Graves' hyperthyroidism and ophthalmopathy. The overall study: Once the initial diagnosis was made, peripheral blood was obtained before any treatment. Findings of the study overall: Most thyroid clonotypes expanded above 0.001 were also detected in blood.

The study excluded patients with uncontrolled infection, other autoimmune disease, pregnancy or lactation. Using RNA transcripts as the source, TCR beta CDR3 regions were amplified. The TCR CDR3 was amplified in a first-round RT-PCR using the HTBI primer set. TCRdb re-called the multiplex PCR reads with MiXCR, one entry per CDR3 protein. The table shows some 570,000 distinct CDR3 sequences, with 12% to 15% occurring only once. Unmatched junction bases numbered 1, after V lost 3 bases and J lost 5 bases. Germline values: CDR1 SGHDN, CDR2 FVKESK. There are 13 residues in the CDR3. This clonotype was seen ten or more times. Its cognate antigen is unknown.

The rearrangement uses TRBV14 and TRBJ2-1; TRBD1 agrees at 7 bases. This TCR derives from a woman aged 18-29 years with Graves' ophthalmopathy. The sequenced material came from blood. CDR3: CASSQGQNNEQFF. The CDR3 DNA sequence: TGTGCCAGCAGCCAGGGACAGAACAATGAGCAGTTCTTC.